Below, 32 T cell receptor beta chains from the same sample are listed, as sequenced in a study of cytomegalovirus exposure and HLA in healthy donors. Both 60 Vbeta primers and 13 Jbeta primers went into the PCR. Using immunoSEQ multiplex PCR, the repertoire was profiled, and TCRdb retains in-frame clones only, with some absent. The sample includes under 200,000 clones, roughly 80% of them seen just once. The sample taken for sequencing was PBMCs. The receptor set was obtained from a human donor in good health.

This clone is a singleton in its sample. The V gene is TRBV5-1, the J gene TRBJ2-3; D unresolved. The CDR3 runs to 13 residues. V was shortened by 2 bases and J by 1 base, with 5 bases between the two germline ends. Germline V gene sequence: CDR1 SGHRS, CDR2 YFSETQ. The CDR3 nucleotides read TGCGCCAGCAGCTTCTCTGGCACAGATACGCAGTATTTT. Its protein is CASSFSGTDTQYF.

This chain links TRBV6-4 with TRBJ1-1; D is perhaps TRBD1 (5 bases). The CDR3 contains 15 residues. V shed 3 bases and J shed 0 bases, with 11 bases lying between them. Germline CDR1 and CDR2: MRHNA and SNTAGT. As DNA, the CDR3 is TGTGCCAGCAGTGATAAAGGGGCTCTGAACACTGAAGCTTTCTTT. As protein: CASSDKGALNTEAFF.

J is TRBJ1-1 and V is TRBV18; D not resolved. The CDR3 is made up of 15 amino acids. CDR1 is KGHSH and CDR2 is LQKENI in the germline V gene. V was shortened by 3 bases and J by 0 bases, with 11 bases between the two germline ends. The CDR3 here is CASSPESVMNTEAFF. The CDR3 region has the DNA TGTGCCAGCTCACCTGAAAGCGTTATGAACACTGAAGCTTTCTTT.

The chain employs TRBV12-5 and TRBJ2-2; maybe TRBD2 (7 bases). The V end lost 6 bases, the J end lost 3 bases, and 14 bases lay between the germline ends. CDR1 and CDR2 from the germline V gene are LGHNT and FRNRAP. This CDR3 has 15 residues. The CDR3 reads CASGPGEGDTGELFF. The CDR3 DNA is TGTGCTAGTGGCCCTGGGGAGGGGGACACCGGGGAGCTGTTTTTT.

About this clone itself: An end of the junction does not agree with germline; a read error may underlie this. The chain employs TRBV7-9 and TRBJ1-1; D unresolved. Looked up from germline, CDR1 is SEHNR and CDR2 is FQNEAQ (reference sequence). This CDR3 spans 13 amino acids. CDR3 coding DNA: TGTTCCAGCAGCGCGCCGGGGTCGACTGAAGCTTTCTTT. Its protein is CSSSAPGSTEAFF.

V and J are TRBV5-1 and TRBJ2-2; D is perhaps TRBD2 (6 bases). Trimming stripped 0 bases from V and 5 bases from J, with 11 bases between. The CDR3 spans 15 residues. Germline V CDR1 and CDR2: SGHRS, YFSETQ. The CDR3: CASSLDSGGTGELFF. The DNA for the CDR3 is TGCGCCAGCAGCTTGGACTCTGGGGGGACCGGGGAGCTGTTTTTT. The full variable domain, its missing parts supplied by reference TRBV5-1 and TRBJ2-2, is KAGVTQTPRYLIKTRGQQVTLSCSPISGHRSVSWYQQTPGQGLQFLFEYFSETQRNKGNFPGRFSGRQFSNSRSEMNVSTLELGDSALYLCASSLDSGGTGELFFGEGSRLTVL.

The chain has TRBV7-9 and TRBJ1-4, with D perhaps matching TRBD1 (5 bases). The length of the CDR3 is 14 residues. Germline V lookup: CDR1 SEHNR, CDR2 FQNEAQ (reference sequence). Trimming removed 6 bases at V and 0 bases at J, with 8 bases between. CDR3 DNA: TGTGCCAGCAGAGGACATGCAACTAATGAAAAACTGTTTTTT. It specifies CASRGHATNEKLFF.

CDR3 residues: CASSIGADKSPLHF. The CDR3 DNA reads TGTGCCAGTAGTATAGGGGCGGACAAATCACCCCTCCACTTT. The rearrangement uses TRBV19 and TRBJ1-6; D is perhaps TRBD1 (5 bases). The germline V gene has CDR1 LNHDA and CDR2 SQIVND (reference sequence). The length of the CDR3 is 14 residues. V was trimmed by 1 base and J by 10 bases, leaving 11 bases between them. The variable domain in full, with the rest retrieved from reference TRBV19 and TRBJ1-6, is DGGITQSPKYLFRKEGQNVTLSCEQNLNHDAMYWYRQDPGQGLRLIYYSQIVNDFQKGDIAEGYSVSREKKESFPLTVTSAQKNPTAFYLCASSIGADKSPLHFGNGTRLTVT.

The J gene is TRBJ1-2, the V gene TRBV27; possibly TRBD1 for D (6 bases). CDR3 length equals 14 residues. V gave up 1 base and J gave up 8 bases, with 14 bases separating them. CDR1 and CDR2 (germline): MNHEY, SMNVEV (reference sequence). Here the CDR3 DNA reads TGTGCCAGCAGTTTATATCTGGGGGCTAAGGGCTACACCTTC. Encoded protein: CASSLYLGAKGYTF.

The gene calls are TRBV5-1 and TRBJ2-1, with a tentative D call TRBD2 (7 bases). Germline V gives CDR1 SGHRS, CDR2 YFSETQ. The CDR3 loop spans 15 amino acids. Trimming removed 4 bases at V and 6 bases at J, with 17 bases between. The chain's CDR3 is CASSPLGGATNEQFF. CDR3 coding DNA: TGCGCCAGCAGCCCCCTGGGGGGGGCCACCAATGAGCAGTTCTTC.

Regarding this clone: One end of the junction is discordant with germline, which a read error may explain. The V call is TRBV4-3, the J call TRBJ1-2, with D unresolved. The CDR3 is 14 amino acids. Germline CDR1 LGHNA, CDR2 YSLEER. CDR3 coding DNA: TGCGCCAGCAGCAAAGATAGGACTTTCTATGGCTACACCTTC. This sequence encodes CASSKDRTFYGYTF.

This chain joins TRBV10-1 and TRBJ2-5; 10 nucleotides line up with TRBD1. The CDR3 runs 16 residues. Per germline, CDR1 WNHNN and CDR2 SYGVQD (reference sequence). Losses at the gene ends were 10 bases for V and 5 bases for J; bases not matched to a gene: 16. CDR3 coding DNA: TGCGCCACTACCGGGACAGGGGATTATTGGTGGGAGACCCAGTACTTC. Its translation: CATTGTGDYWWETQYF.

The CDR3: CASRDRSSGNTIYF. CDR3 in DNA: TGTGCCAGCAGAGACAGGAGCTCTGGAAACACCATATATTTT. This chain links TRBV7-2 with TRBJ1-3; TRBD1 is a possible D gene (6 bases). The V gene's germline CDR1 is SGHTA and CDR2 FQGNSA. V dropped 6 bases and J dropped 0 bases, with 9 bases sitting between them. The CDR3 consists of 14 residues.

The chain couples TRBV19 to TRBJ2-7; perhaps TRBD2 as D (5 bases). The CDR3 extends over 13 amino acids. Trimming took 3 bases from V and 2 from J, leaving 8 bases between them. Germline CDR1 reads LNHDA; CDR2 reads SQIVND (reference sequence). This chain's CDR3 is CASSMEVPYEQYF. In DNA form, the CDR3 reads TGTGCCAGTAGTATGGAGGTACCCTACGAGCAGTACTTC.

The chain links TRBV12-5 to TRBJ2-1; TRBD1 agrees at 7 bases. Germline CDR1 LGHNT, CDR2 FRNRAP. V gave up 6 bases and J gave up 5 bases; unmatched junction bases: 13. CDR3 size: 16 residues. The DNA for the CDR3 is TGTGCTAGTGGCAGGATAGGGGGCGGAAGGGACAATGAGCAGTTCTTC. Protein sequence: CASGRIGGGRDNEQFF. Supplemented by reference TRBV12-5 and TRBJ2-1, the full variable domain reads DARVTQTPRHKVTEMGQEVTMRCQPILGHNTVFWYRQTMMQGLELLAYFRNRAPLDDSGMPKDRFSAEMPDATLATLKIQPSEPRDSAVYFCASGRIGGGRDNEQFFGPGTRLTVL.

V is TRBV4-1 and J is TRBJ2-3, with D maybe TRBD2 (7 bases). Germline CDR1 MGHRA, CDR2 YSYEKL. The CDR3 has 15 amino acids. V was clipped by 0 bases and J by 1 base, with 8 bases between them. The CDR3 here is CASSQEGGGTDTQYF. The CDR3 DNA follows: TGCGCCAGCAGCCAAGAAGGGGGGGGCACAGATACGCAGTATTTT.

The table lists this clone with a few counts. CDR3 nucleotides: TGTGCCAGCAGCTTCCAGGGGGTGAACACCGGGGAGCTGTTTTTT. It specifies CASSFQGVNTGELFF. J is TRBJ2-2 and V is TRBV6-1, with 7 bases lining up with TRBD1. The CDR3 is made up of 15 amino acids. The germline V gene encodes CDR1 MNHNS and CDR2 SASEGT. The ends lost 6 bases at V and 1 base at J; junction bases unmatched: 5.

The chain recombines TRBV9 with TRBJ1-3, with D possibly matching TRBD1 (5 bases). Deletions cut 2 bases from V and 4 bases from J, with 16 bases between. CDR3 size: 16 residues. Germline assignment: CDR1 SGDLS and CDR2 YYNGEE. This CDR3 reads CASSVSREESGNTIYF. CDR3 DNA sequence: TGTGCCAGCAGCGTTTCCAGGGAAGAATCAGGAAACACCATATATTTT. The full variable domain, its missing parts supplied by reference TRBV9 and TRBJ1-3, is DSGVTQTPKHLITATGQRVTLRCSPRSGDLSVYWYQQSLDQGLQFLIQYYNGEERAKGNILERFSAQQFPDLHSELNLSSLELGDSALYFCASSVSREESGNTIYFGEGSWLTVV.

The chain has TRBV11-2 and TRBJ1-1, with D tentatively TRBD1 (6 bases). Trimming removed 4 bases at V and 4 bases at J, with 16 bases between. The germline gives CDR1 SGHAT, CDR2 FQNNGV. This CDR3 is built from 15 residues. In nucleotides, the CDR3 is TGTGCCAGCAGCTCCTACAAGACAGGCGGCACTGAAGCTTTCTTT. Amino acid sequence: CASSSYKTGGTEAFF.

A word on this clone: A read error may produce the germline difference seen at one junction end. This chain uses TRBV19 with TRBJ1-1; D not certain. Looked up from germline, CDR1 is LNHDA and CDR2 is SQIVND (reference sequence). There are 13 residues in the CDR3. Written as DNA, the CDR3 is TGTGCCAGTAGTGTAGATTCATTCACTGAAGCTTTCTTT. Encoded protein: CASSVDSFTEAFF.

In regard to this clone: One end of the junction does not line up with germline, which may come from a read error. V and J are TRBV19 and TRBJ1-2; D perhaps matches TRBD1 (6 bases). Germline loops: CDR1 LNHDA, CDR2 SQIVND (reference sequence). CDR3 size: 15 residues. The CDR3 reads CASSLENQGFYGYTF. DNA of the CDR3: TGTGCCAGTAGTCTAGAAAATCAGGGGTTCTATGGCTACACCTTC.

The chain's CDR3 is CASSPRGTGGQETQYF. Written as DNA, the CDR3 is TGTGCCAGCAGCCCCCGTGGGACAGGGGGCCAAGAGACCCAGTACTTC. The chain employs TRBV11-3 and TRBJ2-5; TRBD1 matches 11 bases. Germline assignment: CDR1 SGHNT and CDR2 YENEEA. J gave up 1 base and V 5 bases, and 6 bases lay outside the gene matches. There are 16 residues in the CDR3.

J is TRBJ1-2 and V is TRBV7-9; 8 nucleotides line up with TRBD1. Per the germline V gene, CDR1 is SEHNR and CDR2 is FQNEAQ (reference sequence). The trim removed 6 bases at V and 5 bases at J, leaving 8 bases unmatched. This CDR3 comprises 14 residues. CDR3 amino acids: CASSSTGGSYGYTF. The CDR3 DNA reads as TGTGCCAGCAGTTCTACAGGGGGGTCATATGGCTACACCTTC.

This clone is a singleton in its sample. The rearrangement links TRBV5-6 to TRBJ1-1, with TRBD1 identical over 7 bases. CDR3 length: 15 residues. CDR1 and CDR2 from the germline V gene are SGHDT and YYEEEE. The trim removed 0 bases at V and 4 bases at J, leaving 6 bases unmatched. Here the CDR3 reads CASSLARGLPTEAFF. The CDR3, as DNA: TGTGCCAGCAGCTTGGCCAGGGGGTTGCCCACTGAAGCTTTCTTT.

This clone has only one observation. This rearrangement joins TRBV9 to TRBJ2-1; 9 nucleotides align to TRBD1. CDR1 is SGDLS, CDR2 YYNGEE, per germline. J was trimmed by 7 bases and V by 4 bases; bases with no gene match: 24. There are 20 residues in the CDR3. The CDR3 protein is CASSKMLGQGLGIGGNEQFF. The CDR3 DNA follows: TGTGCCAGCAGCAAGATGTTGGGACAGGGATTGGGAATTGGAGGGAATGAGCAGTTCTTC.

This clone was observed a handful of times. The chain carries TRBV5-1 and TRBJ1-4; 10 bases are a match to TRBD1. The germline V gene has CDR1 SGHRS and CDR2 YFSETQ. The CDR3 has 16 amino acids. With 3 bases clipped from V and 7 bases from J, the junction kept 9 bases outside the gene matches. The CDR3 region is CASSSNQGQGSEKLFF. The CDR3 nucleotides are TGCGCCAGCAGCTCCAACCAGGGACAGGGGAGTGAAAAACTGTTTTTT.

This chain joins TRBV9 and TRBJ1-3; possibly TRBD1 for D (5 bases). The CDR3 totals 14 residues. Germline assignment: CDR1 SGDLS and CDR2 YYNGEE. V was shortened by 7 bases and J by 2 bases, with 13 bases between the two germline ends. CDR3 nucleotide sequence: TGTGCCAGCTCCGACAGTACCCCTGGAAACACCATATATTTT. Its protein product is CASSDSTPGNTIYF.

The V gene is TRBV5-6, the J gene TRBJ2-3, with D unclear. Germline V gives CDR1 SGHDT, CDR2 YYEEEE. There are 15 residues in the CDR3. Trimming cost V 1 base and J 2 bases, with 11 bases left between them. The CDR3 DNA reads TGTGCCAGCAGCTTGATCCAGGCCCTCACAGATACGCAGTATTTT. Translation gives CASSLIQALTDTQYF. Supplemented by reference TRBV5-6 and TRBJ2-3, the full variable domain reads DAGVTQSPTHLIKTRGQQVTLRCSPKSGHDTVSWYQQALGQGPQFIFQYYEEEERQRGNFPDRFSGHQFPNYSSELNVNALLLGDSALYLCASSLIQALTDTQYFGPGTRLTVL.

The DNA of the CDR3 is TGTGCCAGCAAGGGGAATCAATACAATGAGCAGTTCTTC. As protein: CASKGNQYNEQFF. This rearrangement joins TRBV6-5 to TRBJ2-1; D may be TRBD1 (5 bases). The CDR3 sequence is 13 residues long. Germline lookup yields CDR1 MNHEY and CDR2 SVGAGI. V lost 7 bases to trimming and J lost 4 bases, with 11 bases between them.

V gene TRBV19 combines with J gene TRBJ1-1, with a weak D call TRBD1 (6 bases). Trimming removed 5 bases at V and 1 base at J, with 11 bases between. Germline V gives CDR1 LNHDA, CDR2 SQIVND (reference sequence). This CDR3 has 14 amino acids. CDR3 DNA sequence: TGTGCCAGTAGTGAGGGACAAGCGAACACTGAAGCTTTCTTT. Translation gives CASSEGQANTEAFF.

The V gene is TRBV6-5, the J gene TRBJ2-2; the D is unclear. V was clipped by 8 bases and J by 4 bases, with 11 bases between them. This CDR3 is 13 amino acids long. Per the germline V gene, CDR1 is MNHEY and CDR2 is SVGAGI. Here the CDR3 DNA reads TGTGCCAGCCATTCTCCGGGCACCGGGGAGCTGTTTTTT. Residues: CASHSPGTGELFF.

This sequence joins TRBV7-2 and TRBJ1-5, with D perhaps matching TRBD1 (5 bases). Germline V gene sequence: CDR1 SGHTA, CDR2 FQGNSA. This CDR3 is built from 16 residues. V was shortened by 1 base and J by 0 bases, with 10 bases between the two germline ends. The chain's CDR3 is CASSLVAGYSNQPQHF. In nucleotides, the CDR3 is TGTGCCAGCAGCTTAGTGGCAGGGTATAGCAATCAGCCCCAGCATTTT.